The clone carrying this TCR beta chain has more than one count but fewer than ten. Its target is unknown. The study recruited healthy Caucasian donors from Russia who were aged about 6 to 95. Trimming shortened V by 0 bases and J by 6 bases, and 17 bases separated the two germline ends. The V gene's germline CDR1 is DFQATT and CDR2 SNEGSKA (reference sequence). This CDR3 is 15 amino acids long. Together with a sample-barcoded 5' primer, a J-beta primer mix was included in a second PCR lasting roughly 7 to 11 cycles. Researchers report that a template-switch adaptor with 12 random nucleotides tagged each cDNA molecule. Each CDR3 protein is one row after TCRdb ran MiXCR on the 5' RACE reads. The sample holds around 1,900,000 distinct CDR3 sequences, about two fifths seen once. This specimen comes from a study of blood T cells in healthy people across ages. Regarding the study as a whole: Researchers judged that diversity estimates from one million T cells fell short of true values. Among long-lived donors, naive CD4+ cells were more numerous and diversity higher than in aged donors.

The specimen was blood. The origin of this receptor is a human donor in good health. The V gene is TRBV20-1, the J gene TRBJ1-2, with D perhaps matching TRBD1 (6 bases). The CDR3 region has the DNA TGCAGTGCTAGAGACCTCCGCGGGGGCGCGAATGGCTACACCTTC. Translation: CSARDLRGGANGYTF.